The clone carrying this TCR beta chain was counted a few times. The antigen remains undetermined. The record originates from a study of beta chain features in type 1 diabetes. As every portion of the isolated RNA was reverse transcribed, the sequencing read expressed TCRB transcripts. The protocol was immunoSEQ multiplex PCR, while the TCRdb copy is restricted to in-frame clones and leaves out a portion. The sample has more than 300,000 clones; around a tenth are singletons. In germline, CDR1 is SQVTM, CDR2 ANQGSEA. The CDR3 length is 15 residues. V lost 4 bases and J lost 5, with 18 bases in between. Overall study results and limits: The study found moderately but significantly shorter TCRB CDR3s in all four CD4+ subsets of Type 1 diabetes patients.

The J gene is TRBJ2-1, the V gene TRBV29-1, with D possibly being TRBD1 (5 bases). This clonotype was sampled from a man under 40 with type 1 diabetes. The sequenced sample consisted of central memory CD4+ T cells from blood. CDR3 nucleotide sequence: TGCAGCGTTGGCCCCCTAAGTGACAGACACAATGAGCAGTTCTTC. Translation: CSVGPLSDRHNEQFF.